Sequencing of this T cell receptor beta chain was carried out in a study of blood T cell repertoires in COVID-19. Background on the study: The study drew acute and convalescent COVID-19 samples from the United States, Italy and Spain. The analysed material was cDNA or gDNA that came from T cells, B-cell-depleted T cells, or PBMCs.

Original analysis: How many nucleated cells were present was estimated from reference gene primer amplification. Here immunoSEQ multiplex PCR was the method, and the copy in TCRdb shows in-frame clones only, minus some. For V, J and clone size, that table is used; D and trimming come from the DNA. The sample yields some 56,000 clones, 80% to 90% seen once. This CDR3 comprises 14 residues. The V gene lost 1 base and the J gene lost 2 bases, with 6 bases spanning the gap. Germline-derived CDR1 and CDR2 are MNHEY and SMNVEV (reference sequence). This sequence joins TRBV27 and TRBJ1-5; possibly TRBD1 for D (6 bases). Sequences were obtained from peripheral blood. This clonotype originated in a woman aged 55-75 years with COVID-19, enrolled during active disease. The DNA of the CDR3 is TGTGCCAGCAGTTTATACAGGGGCAATCAGCCCCAGCATTTT. It specifies CASSLYRGNQPQHF.